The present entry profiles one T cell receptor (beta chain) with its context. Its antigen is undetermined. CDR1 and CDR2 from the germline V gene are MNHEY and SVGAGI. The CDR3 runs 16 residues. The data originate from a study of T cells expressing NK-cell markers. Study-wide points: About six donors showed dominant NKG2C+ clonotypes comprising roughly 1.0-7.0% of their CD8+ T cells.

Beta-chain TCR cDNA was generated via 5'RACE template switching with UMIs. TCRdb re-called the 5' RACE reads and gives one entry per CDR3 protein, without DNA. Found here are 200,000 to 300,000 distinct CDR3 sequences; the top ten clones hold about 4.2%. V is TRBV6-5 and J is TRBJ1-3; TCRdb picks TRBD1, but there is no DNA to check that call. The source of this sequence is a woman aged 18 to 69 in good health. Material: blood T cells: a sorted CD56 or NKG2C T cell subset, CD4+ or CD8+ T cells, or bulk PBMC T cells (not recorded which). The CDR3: CASSYHGTGEWDTIYF.